The clone carrying this T cell receptor beta chain is deemed medium-sized. Its antigen is unknown. V lost 5 bases, J lost 4 bases, and 9 bases lay in between. Germline V gene lookup returns CDR1 SEHNR and CDR2 FQNEAQ (reference sequence). This CDR3 has 12 residues. This sample stems from a study of T-cell reconstitution after alpha-beta-depleted transplantation in children. Study outcomes and limitations: Once a year had passed after transplant, T-cell counts and diversity came mostly from newly produced T cells. There were some patients whose high TCRbeta diversity at day 60 came from surviving recipient T cells and thymic progenitors.

Using unique molecular identifiers, the investigators prepared the TCRbeta library. TCRdb analysed the PCR reads with MiXCR anew, one entry per CDR3 protein. The repertoire holds several thousand distinct CDR3 sequences, with around 30% as singletons. The chain recombines TRBV7-9 with TRBJ2-7, with D unclear. The receptor comes from a boy under two years old who had a stem cell transplant for SCID, so the T cells may come from the graft donor. Source: peripheral blood, taken 60 days after TCRalphabeta/CD19-depleted stem cell transplant. The CDR3 DNA is TGTGCCAGCAGCGCCTCCCGGTACGAGCAGTACTTC. It codes for CASSASRYEQYF.